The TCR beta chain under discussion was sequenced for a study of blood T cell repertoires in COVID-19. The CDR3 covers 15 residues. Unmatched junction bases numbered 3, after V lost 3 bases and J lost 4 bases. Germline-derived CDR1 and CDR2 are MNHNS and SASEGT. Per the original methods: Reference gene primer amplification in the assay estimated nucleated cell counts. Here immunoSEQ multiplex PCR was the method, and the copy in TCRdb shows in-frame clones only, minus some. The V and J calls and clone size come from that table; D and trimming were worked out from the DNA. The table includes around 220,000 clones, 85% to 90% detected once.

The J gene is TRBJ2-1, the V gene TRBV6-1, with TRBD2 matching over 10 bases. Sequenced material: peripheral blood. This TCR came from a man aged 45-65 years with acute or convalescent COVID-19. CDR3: CASSDLAGDYNEQFF. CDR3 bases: TGTGCCAGCAGTGACCTAGCGGGGGATTACAATGAGCAGTTCTTC.